The 15 T cell receptor beta chains below come from one sample, sequenced in a study of cytomegalovirus exposure and HLA in healthy donors. PCR primers comprised 60 Vbeta and 13 Jbeta primers. Here immunoSEQ multiplex PCR was the method, and the copy in TCRdb shows in-frame clones only, minus some. The sample shows approximately 130,000 clones, 82% of them seen only once. Material for sequencing was PBMCs. These receptors were collected from a woman aged 50 to 60 in good health and CMV-seropositive.

This chain links TRBV13 with TRBJ2-3; 8 nucleotides match TRBD2. Per germline, CDR1 PRHDT and CDR2 FYEKMQ (reference sequence). V lost 5 bases, J lost 0 bases, and 4 bases stayed unmatched. The CDR3 has 15 amino acids. As DNA, the CDR3 is TGTGCCAGCAGCCCCCCGGGGGGGAGCACAGATACGCAGTATTTT. Translating it yields CASSPPGGSTDTQYF.

V usage is TRBV5-4 and J usage is TRBJ2-1, with 10 bases that match TRBD2. The CDR3 runs 15 residues. CDR1 and CDR2 from the germline V gene are SGHNT and YYREEE (reference sequence). Germline trimming cut 4 bases from V and 7 bases from J; bases unmatched to any gene: 8. As DNA, the CDR3 is TGTGCCAGCAGCCCTTCTAGCGGGAGTATAAATGAGCAGTTCTTC. Its translation: CASSPSSGSINEQFF.

This chain joins TRBV19 and TRBJ2-3, with 16 positions matching TRBD2. The CDR3 consists of 17 residues. V shed 5 bases and J 9 bases; nucleotides not matched to a gene: 11. The germline CDR1 and CDR2 sequences are LNHDA and SQIVND (reference sequence). The chain's CDR3 is CASSPTHGTSGRGTQYF. The CDR3 region has the DNA TGTGCCAGTAGTCCGACTCATGGGACTAGCGGGAGGGGAACGCAGTATTTT.

This chain connects TRBV27 to TRBJ1-2; 8 bases map to TRBD1. Germline loops: CDR1 MNHEY, CDR2 SMNVEV (reference sequence). J was trimmed by 4 bases and V by 7 bases; bases with no gene match: 5. The CDR3 is made up of 13 amino acids. CDR3 sequence: CASTYGQGYGYTF. In DNA, the CDR3 is TGTGCCAGCACCTATGGACAGGGCTATGGCTACACCTTC.

The chain carries TRBV10-3 and TRBJ1-1, with D unclear. This CDR3 has 14 residues. CDR1 is ENHRY and CDR2 is SYGVKD in the germline V gene. V lost 3 bases and J 1 base, leaving 9 bases between the germline ends. The CDR3 DNA sequence: TGTGCCATCAGTGATCCAGGCACGAACACTGAAGCTTTCTTT. Encoded protein: CAISDPGTNTEAFF.

This clone came up once. This rearrangement joins TRBV2 to TRBJ1-2; D is uncertain. This CDR3 region has 16 residues. Germline CDR1 is SNHLY and CDR2 is FYNNEI. V lost 0 bases, J lost 2 bases, and 13 bases lay in between. The CDR3 is CASSEAPPGRNYGYTF. CDR3 in DNA: TGTGCCAGCAGTGAAGCCCCGCCAGGCCGGAACTATGGCTACACCTTC.

The chain combines TRBV6-1 with TRBJ2-7, with 7 bases fitting TRBD1. V lost 2 bases to trimming and J lost 1 base; unmatched junction nucleotides: 5. The CDR3 spans 15 residues. CDR1 MNHNS and CDR2 SASEGT come from the germline V gene. CDR3 nucleotides: TGTGCCAGCAGTGAAATTGGGACAGATTCCTACGAGCAGTACTTC. It yields the protein CASSEIGTDSYEQYF.

The J gene is TRBJ2-1, the V gene TRBV10-3, with unresolved D. The CDR3 totals 14 residues. CDR1 and CDR2 from the germline V gene are ENHRY and SYGVKD. Trimming cost V 8 bases and J 2 bases, with 13 bases left between them. The DNA for the CDR3 is TGTGCCATCGGCCAGTATTACCCCTACAATGAGCAGTTCTTC. Its protein product is CAIGQYYPYNEQFF.

V usage is TRBV28 and J usage is TRBJ2-1; 8 bases line up with TRBD2. Germline-derived CDR1 and CDR2 are MDHEN and SYDVKM. V trimming: 4 bases; J trimming: 0 bases; junction bases outside the gene matches: 11. The CDR3 is 18 amino acids. The CDR3 sequence: CASSSFAAGASSYNEQFF. The CDR3 bases are TGTGCCAGCAGTTCCTTCGCAGCGGGGGCAAGCTCCTACAATGAGCAGTTCTTC.

This chain connects TRBV7-9 to TRBJ1-3; no definite D call. The germline V gene has CDR1 SEHNR and CDR2 FQNEAQ (reference sequence). Trimming left V 3 bases short and J 2 bases short, with 8 bases between. The CDR3 has 14 residues. CDR3 coding DNA: TGTGCCAGCAGCTTGGACTTAGCTGGAAACACCATATATTTT. Encoded protein: CASSLDLAGNTIYF.

The chain recombines TRBV29-1 with TRBJ2-1, with 8 bases lining up with TRBD2. Germline V gives CDR1 SQVTM, CDR2 ANQGSEA. This CDR3 is built from 14 residues. J was trimmed by 13 bases and V by 6 bases; bases with no gene match: 17. CDR3 sequence (DNA): TGCAGCGTCGGAGGACTAGCCCCAAAGGACGATCAGTTCTTC. It yields the protein CSVGGLAPKDDQFF.

The CDR3 DNA reads as TGTGCCAGCAGCCCCACTGCTAACTCAGGGGCTTACGAGCAGTACTTC. This codes for CASSPTANSGAYEQYF. The gene calls are TRBV7-9 and TRBJ2-7, with D perhaps TRBD1 (6 bases). With 5 bases removed from V and 4 bases from J, the gap between germline ends came to 21 bases. Germline loops: CDR1 SEHNR, CDR2 FQNEAQ (reference sequence). There are 16 residues in the CDR3.

This chain links TRBV4-2 with TRBJ2-3; 9 bases are shared with TRBD2. The CDR3 is made up of 16 amino acids. Per germline, CDR1 LGHNA and CDR2 YNFKEQ. V was clipped by 4 bases and J by 6 bases; unmatched bases: 11. CDR3 DNA sequence: TGTGCCAGCAGCCCAGCTAGCGGGGTGTCGGCCGATACGCAGTATTTT. Its translation: CASSPASGVSADTQYF.

V gene TRBV20-1 combines with J gene TRBJ2-7; tentative D call: TRBD1 (6 bases). V was trimmed by 6 bases and J by 3 bases, leaving 9 bases between them. This CDR3 contains 11 residues. Looked up from germline, CDR1 is DFQATT and CDR2 is SNEGSKA (reference sequence). The CDR3 DNA is TGCAGTGCCCTACAGGGCTACGAGCAGTACTTC. The encoded protein is CSALQGYEQYF.

The V call is TRBV2, the J call TRBJ2-7, with 9 bases fitting TRBD1. V dropped 1 base and J dropped 3; count of bases not matched to a gene: 4. The CDR3 spans 15 residues. Germline assignment: CDR1 SNHLY and CDR2 FYNNEI. The CDR3 bases are TGTGCCAGCAGTGAAGAAGGGACAGGGTTCTACGAGCAGTACTTC. Translating it yields CASSEEGTGFYEQYF.